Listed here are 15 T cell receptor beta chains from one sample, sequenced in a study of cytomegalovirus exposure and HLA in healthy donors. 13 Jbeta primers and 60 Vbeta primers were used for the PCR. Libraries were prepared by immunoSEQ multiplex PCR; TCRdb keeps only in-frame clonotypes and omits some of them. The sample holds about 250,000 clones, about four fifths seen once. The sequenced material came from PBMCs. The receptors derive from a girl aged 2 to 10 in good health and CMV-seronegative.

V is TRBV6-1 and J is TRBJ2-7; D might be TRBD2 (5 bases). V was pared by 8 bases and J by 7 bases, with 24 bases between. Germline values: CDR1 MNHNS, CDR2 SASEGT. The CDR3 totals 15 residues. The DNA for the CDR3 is TGTGCCAGCGCGCCGGACTTCCAGGTATTCACGGAGCAGTACTTC. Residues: CASAPDFQVFTEQYF.

The CDR3 coding sequence is TGTGCCATCAGTGACAGGGGGCCCGGGGAGCTGTTTTTT. It translates to CAISDRGPGELFF. The chain is built from TRBV10-3 and TRBJ2-2; 8 bases fit TRBD1. This CDR3 is 13 amino acids long. The germline V gene encodes CDR1 ENHRY and CDR2 SYGVKD. V gave up 3 bases and J gave up 6 bases; unmatched junction bases: 0.

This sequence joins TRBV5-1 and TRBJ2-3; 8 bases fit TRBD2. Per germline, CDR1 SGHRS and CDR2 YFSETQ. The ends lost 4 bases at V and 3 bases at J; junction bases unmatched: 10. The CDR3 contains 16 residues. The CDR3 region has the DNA TGCGCCAGCAGCAACCGGGGCGGGGGGCAGACAGATACGCAGTATTTT. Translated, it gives CASSNRGGGQTDTQYF.

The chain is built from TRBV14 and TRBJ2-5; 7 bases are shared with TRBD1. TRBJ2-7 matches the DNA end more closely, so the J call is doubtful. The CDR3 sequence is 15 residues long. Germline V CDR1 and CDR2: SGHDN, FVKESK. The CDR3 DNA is TGTGCCAGCAGCCAATCAAGACAGGGACCCTACGAGCAGTACTTC. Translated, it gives CASSQSRQGPYEQYF.

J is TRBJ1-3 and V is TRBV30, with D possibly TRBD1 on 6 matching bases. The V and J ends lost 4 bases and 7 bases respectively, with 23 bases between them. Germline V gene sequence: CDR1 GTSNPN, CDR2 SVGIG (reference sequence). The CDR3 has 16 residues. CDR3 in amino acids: CAWTLTGTITGNTIYF. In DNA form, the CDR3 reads TGTGCCTGGACCTTAACCGGGACAATAACGGGGAACACCATATATTTT.

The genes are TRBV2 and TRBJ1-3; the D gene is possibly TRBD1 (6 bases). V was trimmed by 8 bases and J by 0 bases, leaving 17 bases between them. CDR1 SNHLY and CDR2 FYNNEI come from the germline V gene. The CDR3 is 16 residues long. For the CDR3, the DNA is TGTGCCAGCTCCGGGGACATCCATTACTCTGGAAACACCATATATTTT. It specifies CASSGDIHYSGNTIYF.

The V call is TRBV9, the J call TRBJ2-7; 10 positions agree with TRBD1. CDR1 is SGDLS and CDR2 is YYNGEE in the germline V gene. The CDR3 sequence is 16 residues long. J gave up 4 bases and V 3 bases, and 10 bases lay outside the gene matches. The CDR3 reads CASSANDRGRLYEQYF. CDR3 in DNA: TGTGCCAGCAGCGCGAATGACAGGGGGCGACTGTACGAGCAGTACTTC.

The CDR3 sequence: CASSVLGARLFF. For the CDR3, the DNA is TGTGCCAGCAGTGTCCTGGGGGCCCGACTGTTTTTT. The V gene is TRBV2, the J gene TRBJ1-4, with a possible D match to TRBD1 (6 bases). Germline values: CDR1 SNHLY, CDR2 FYNNEI. The germline V and J ends were trimmed by 4 bases and 13 bases, with 13 bases remaining between them. The CDR3 contains 12 residues.

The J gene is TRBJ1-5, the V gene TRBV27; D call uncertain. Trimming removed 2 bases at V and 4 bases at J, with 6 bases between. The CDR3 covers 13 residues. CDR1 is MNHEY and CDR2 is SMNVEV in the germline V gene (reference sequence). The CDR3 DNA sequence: TGTGCCAGCAGTTTACTCAGAAATCAGCCCCAGCATTTT. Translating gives CASSLLRNQPQHF.

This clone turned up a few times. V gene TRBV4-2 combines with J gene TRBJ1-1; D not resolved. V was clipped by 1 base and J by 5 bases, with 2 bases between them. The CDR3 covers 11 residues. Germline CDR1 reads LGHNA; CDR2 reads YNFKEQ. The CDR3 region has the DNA TGTGCCAGCAGCCAAGCTACTGAAGCTTTCTTT. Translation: CASSQATEAFF.

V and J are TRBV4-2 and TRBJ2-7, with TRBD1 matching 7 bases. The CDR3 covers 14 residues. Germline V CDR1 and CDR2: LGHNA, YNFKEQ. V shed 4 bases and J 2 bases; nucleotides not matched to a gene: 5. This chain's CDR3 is CASSPERGPYEQYF. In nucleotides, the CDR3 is TGTGCCAGCAGCCCCGAGAGGGGGCCCTACGAGCAGTACTTC.

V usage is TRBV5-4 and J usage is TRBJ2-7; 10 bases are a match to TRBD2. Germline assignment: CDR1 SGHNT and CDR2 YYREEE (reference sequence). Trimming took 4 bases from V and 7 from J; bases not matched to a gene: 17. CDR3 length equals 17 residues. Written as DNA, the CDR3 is TGTGCCAGCAGCCGGCCGTTTGGGCTAGCGGGGGTGGGGGAGCAGTACTTC. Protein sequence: CASSRPFGLAGVGEQYF. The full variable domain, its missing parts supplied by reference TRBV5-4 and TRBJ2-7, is ETGVTQSPTHLIKTRGQQVTLRCSSQSGHNTVSWYQQALGQGPQFIFQYYREEENGRGNFPPRFSGLQFPNYSSELNVNALELDDSALYLCASSRPFGLAGVGEQYFGPGTRLTVT.

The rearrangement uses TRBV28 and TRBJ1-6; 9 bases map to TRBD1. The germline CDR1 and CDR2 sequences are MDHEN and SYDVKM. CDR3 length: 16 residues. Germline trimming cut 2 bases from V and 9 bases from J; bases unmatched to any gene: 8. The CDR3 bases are TGTGCCAGCAGTTTAACAGGGGGCGGTTTGGGTTCACCCCTCCACTTT. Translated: CASSLTGGGLGSPLHF. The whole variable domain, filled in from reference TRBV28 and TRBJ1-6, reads DVKVTQSSRYLVKRTGEKVFLECVQDMDHENMFWYRQDPGLGLRLIYFSYDVKMKEKGDIPEGYSVSREKKERFSLILESASTNQTSMYLCASSLTGGGLGSPLHFGNGTRLTVT.

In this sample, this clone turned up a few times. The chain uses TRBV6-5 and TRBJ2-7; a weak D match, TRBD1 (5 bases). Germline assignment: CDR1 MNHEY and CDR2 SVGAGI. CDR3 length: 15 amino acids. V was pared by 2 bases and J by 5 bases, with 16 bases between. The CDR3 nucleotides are TGTGCCAGCAGTTACCAATTGGGGCCGATAAACGAGCAGTACTTC. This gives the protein CASSYQLGPINEQYF.

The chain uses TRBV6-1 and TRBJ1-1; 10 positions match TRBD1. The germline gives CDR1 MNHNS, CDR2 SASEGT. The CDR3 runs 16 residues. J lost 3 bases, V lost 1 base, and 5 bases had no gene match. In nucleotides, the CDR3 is TGTGCCAGCAGTGAAGGATGGGGGACAGGGGACACTGAAGCTTTCTTT. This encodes CASSEGWGTGDTEAFF.